These T cell receptor beta chains were read from a single sample in a study of T cell responses to AZD1222 COVID-19 vaccine. Generated by immunoSEQ multiplex PCR, the TCRdb table keeps only in-frame clones and is missing some. The sample lists about 120,000 clones; approximately 90% were seen once. The material was peripheral blood, obtained on day 0 of AZD1222 vaccination. The receptors derive from an adult in good health. Each CDR3 is given with its conserved first and last residue. D genes are given only for firm matches. Clone size is stated in some rows and not others, as once, few, many or a class when expanded.

v_gene	d_gene	j_gene	abundance	CDR3nt	CDR3aa
TRBV2	TRBD1	TRBJ1-6	-	TGTGCCAGCAGTGAGACAGGGTTTCATTCACCCCTCCACTTT	CASSETGFHSPLHF
TRBV5-1	TRBD1	TRBJ1-4	-	TGCGCCAGCAGCTGGGGGACAGCGGAAGGGGCAACTAATGAAAAACTGTTTTTT	CASSWGTAEGATNEKLFF
TRBV18	-	TRBJ1-5	-	TGTGCCAGCTCACCACCCGGCCGGGGAATGGGGATGGGTCAGCCCCAGCATTTT	CASSPPGRGMGMGQPQHF
TRBV4-3	-	TRBJ2-2	once	TGCGCCAGCAGCCAAAACGGGCCGGATTATACGCGCACCGGGGAGCTGTTTTTT	CASSQNGPDYTRTGELFF
TRBV4-3	TRBD1	TRBJ1-2	-	TGCGCCAGCAGCCATGGGACAGGCGACCGCTCGCGCTACACCTTC	CASSHGTGDRSRYTF
TRBV12-3/TRBV12-4	-	TRBJ1-1	-	TGTGCCAGCAATCGGGCAGTGAACACTGAAGCTTTCTTT	CASNRAVNTEAFF
TRBV6-1	-	TRBJ2-3	many	TGTGCCAGCAGTGAATCTGTGGGAGGCCCAGATACGCAGTATTTT	CASSESVGGPDTQYF
TRBV9	TRBD1	TRBJ2-7	-	TGTGCCAGCAGCTTGGGGACAGGGGGGGCCGAGCAGTACTTC	CASSLGTGGAEQYF
TRBV5-6	TRBD2	TRBJ2-5	-	TGTGCCAGCAGCTTCGGACTAGCGGGTATGGAGACCCAGTACTTC	CASSFGLAGMETQYF
TRBV6-6	-	TRBJ2-1	-	TGTGCCAGCAAGGGGGCGGGAGGTAGGTCCTACAATGAGCAGTTCTTC	CASKGAGGRSYNEQFF
TRBV29-1	-	TRBJ1-1	-	TGCAGCGTTGTGACAGGAACAAACACTGAAGCTTTCTTT	CSVVTGTNTEAFF
TRBV11-2	TRBD1	TRBJ2-5	-	TGTGCCAGCAGCTTAGATCGAAAGGACAGGGGGCTCCACGAGACCCAGTACTTC	CASSLDRKDRGLHETQYF
TRBV19	TRBD1	TRBJ1-5	-	TGTGCCAGTAGTTCAGGACAGGGGGTCCGCAATCAGCCCCAGCATTTT	CASSSGQGVRNQPQHF
TRBV4-1	-	TRBJ1-6	-	TGCGCCAGCAGCCGATCGAACCGACGGGATAATTCACCCCTCCACTTT	CASSRSNRRDNSPLHF
TRBV18	TRBD1	TRBJ1-2	-	TGTGCCAGCTCACCACAACAGGGGGCTGGCTACACCTTC	CASSPQQGAGYTF
TRBV27	-	TRBJ1-4	few	TGTGCCAGCAGTTTATCGGGGGAAACCCTGAATGAAAAACTGTTTTTT	CASSLSGETLNEKLFF
TRBV10-2	-	TRBJ1-1	-	TGCGCCAGCAGTGAGTCGGGGCCGGGAGGAGCTTTCTTT	CASSESGPGGAFF
TRBV28	-	TRBJ1-3	-	TGTGCCAGCAGTTTTACGGCTAGCTCTGGAAACACCATATATTTT	CASSFTASSGNTIYF
TRBV20-1	-	TRBJ1-2	-	TGCAGTGCTCGATCCGGTTTTGGCTACACCTTC	CSARSGFGYTF
TRBV5-1	-	TRBJ2-3	-	TGCGCCAGCAGCTCCATACAGACTAGCACAGATACGCAGTATTTT	CASSSIQTSTDTQYF
TRBV7-2	TRBD1	TRBJ1-5	-	TGTGCCAGCAGCTGGGAGACAGGGTATTATCAGCCCCAGCATTTT	CASSWETGYYQPQHF
TRBV25-1	-	TRBJ1-1	-	TGTGCCAGCAGTGAATATTTTGGGGCCACTGAAGCTTTCTTT	CASSEYFGATEAFF
TRBV27	-	TRBJ2-1	-	TGTGCCAGCAGTTTAGGGTCTTCCCTCTACAATGAGCAGTTCTTC	CASSLGSSLYNEQFF
TRBV21-1	-	TRBJ1-1	few	TGTGCCAGCAGCAAAGAGGGGGGACAGGGTGATTGGGGAGCTTTCTTT	CASSKEGGQGDWGAFF
TRBV4-1	TRBD1	TRBJ2-7	-	TGCGCCAGCAGCGAACAGGGGGAGATTTCGCAGTACTTC	CASSEQGEISQYF
TRBV5-1	-	TRBJ2-7	once	TGCGCCAGCAGCTTGCGCGGAAACTTCTACGAGCAGTACTTC	CASSLRGNFYEQYF
TRBV28	TRBD1	TRBJ2-7	-	TGTGCCAGCAGTACACAGGGGTCCTACGAGCAGTACTTC	CASSTQGSYEQYF
TRBV6-2/TRBV6-3	-	TRBJ1-5	-	TGTGCCAGCAGTTACTATCAAGTTAATAGCAATCAGCCCCAGCATTTT	CASSYYQVNSNQPQHF
TRBV5-4	-	TRBJ2-5	-	TGTGCCAGCAGCCCCGGACAGAGCCAAGAGACCCAGTACTTC	CASSPGQSQETQYF
TRBV5-1	-	TRBJ1-3	-	TGCGCCAGCAGCTTGGCTCAGGGGTCATACACCATATATTTT	CASSLAQGSYTIYF
TRBV14	TRBD2	TRBJ2-7	-	TGTGCCAGCAGCCAAGATGGGGCTAGCGGCTACGAGCAGTACTTC	CASSQDGASGYEQYF
TRBV6-1	-	TRBJ2-7	-	TGTGCCAGCAGTGGACTTGGGGTAGCGGCCTCTACCTACGAGCAGTACTTC	CASSGLGVAASTYEQYF
TRBV7-2	-	TRBJ1-1	-	TGTGCCAGCAGCTCATTCCGGGGGAACACTGAAGCTTTCTTT	CASSSFRGNTEAFF
TRBV9	TRBD2	TRBJ2-2	few	TGTGCCAGCAGCCCCCGGGAGCGGGGGGCGGTCGGGGAGCTGTTTTTT	CASSPRERGAVGELFF
TRBV9	-	TRBJ1-1	-	TGTGCCAGCAGCGTTAGGCCCACGGGGGGGACTGAAGCTTTCTTT	CASSVRPTGGTEAFF
TRBV13	-	TRBJ1-2	once	TGTGCCAGCAGCCTCGGAGCCCACTATGGCTACACCTTC	CASSLGAHYGYTF
TRBV7-9	TRBD2	TRBJ2-1	-	TGTGCCAGCAGCCCGAGCGGGAGTAACAATGAGCAGTTCTTC	CASSPSGSNNEQFF
TRBV7-9	-	TRBJ1-2	-	TGTGCCAGCAGCATCGGTCCTCTTGGCTACACCTTC	CASSIGPLGYTF
TRBV28	-	TRBJ2-3	-	TGTGCCAGCAGTCCACCCCGTTTCCGGGAGATCGGCACAGATACGCAGTATTTT	CASSPPRFREIGTDTQYF
TRBV7-2	TRBD1	TRBJ1-6	-	TGTGCCAGCAGCGCCGACAGGGGTCATTCACCCCTCCACTTT	CASSADRGHSPLHF
TRBV7-6	TRBD2	TRBJ2-5	-	TGTGCCAGCAGCTTAGCTCTTGGACTAGCGGGAGGGGGGACCCAGTACTTC	CASSLALGLAGGGTQYF
TRBV11-2	-	TRBJ1-1	-	TGTGCCAGCAGCTTAGACACGGTCCTCGGTGAAGCTTTCTTT	CASSLDTVLGEAFF